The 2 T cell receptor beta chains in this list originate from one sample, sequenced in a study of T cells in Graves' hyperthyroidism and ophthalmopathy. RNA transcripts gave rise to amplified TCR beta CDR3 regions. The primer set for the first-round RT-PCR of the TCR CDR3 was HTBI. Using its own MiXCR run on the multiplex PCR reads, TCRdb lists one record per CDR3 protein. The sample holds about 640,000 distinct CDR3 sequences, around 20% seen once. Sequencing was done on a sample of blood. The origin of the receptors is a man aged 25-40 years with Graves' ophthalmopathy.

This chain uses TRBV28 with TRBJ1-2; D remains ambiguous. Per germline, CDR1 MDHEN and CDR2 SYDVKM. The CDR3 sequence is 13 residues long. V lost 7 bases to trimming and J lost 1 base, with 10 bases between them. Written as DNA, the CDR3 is TGTGCCAGCAACCGGGAAAGTAACTATGGCTACACCTTC. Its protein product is CASNRESNYGYTF.

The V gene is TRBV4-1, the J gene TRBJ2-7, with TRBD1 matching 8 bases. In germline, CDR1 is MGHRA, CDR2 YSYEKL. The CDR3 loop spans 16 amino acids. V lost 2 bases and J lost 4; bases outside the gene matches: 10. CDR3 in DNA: TGCGCCAGCAGCCAATGGACAGGGCCCAGTTCGTACGAGCAGTACTTC. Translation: CASSQWTGPSSYEQYF.